Each of the 27 T cell receptor beta chains below was sequenced from the same sample in a study of T cells in Graves' hyperthyroidism and ophthalmopathy. Amplification of TCR beta CDR3 regions used RNA as the template. Carried out on the TCR CDR3, a first-round RT-PCR used the HTBI primer set. TCRdb re-called the multiplex PCR reads through MiXCR, storing one row per CDR3 protein. The table has hundreds of thousands of distinct CDR3 sequences, 38% seen once; the top ten hold approximately 8.7%. The sequenced sample consisted of blood. The receptors were gathered from a man aged 18 to 35 with Graves' hyperthyroidism.

A word on this clonotype: At one of its ends the junction is not consistent with the germline gene, which may arise from a read error. The rearrangement joins TRBV9 to TRBJ2-7; the D gene is possibly TRBD2 (6 bases). The CDR3 is made up of 12 amino acids. Germline loops: CDR1 SGDLS, CDR2 YYNGEE. The CDR3 sequence is CDSSPGESEQYF. DNA of the CDR3: TGTGACAGCAGCCCGGGGGAGAGTGAGCAGTACTTC.

This clonotype was counted many times. The chain links TRBV2 to TRBJ2-5; 7 nucleotides match TRBD2. In germline, CDR1 is SNHLY, CDR2 FYNNEI. V gave up 8 bases and J gave up 3 bases; unmatched junction bases: 12. CDR3 size: 15 residues. The CDR3 spells CASRRLVAGKETQYF. CDR3 bases: TGTGCCAGCCGCCGATTGGTAGCGGGCAAAGAGACCCAGTACTTC. Filled out from reference TRBV2 and TRBJ2-5, the complete variable domain reads EPEVTQTPSHQVTQMGQEVILRCVPISNHLYFYWYRQILGQKVEFLVSFYNNEISEKSEIFDDQFSVERPDGSNFTLKIRSTKLEDSAMYFCASRRLVAGKETQYFGPGTRLLVL.

This clonotype showed up just a few times. This chain links TRBV4-1 with TRBJ1-1, with D maybe TRBD1 (6 bases). The V end was cut by 3 bases, the J end by 7 bases, with 15 bases between. Germline values: CDR1 MGHRA, CDR2 YSYEKL. The length of the CDR3 is 14 residues. This chain's CDR3 is CASSQGAGQDEAFF. The CDR3 nucleotides read TGCGCCAGCAGCCAGGGCGCGGGACAAGATGAAGCTTTCTTT.

This clonotype was recorded at least ten times. The rearrangement joins TRBV7-9 to TRBJ1-5; no clear D gene. CDR1 SEHNR and CDR2 FQNEAQ come from the germline V gene (reference sequence). V was shortened by 1 base and J by 1 base, with 5 bases between the two germline ends. This CDR3 region has 14 residues. The CDR3 loop reads CASSLDASNQPQHF. CDR3 in DNA: TGTGCCAGCAGCTTAGATGCCAGCAATCAGCCCCAGCATTTT.

Details on this clonotype: One base away lies a much larger clone, so this may be a sequencing read error. The rearrangement uses TRBV2 and TRBJ2-5, with D possibly matching TRBD2 (6 bases). Trimming left V 6 bases short and J 8 bases short, with 19 bases between. The CDR3 length is 14 residues. Germline CDR1 SNHLY, CDR2 FYNNEI. CDR3 sequence: CASRESGGEITQYF. Here the CDR3 DNA reads TGTGCCAGCAGGGAAAGTGGCGGGGAGATCACCCAGTACTTC.

The chain is built from TRBV15 and TRBJ1-5, with 8 positions matching TRBD1. V gave up 1 base and J gave up 6 bases; unmatched junction bases: 2. Germline-derived CDR1 and CDR2 are LNHNV and YYDKDF (reference sequence). The CDR3 is 14 amino acids. The CDR3 coding sequence is TGTGCCACCAGCAGAGCAGGGGGCGTTCAGCCCCAGCATTTT. Amino acid sequence: CATSRAGGVQPQHF.

This clonotype was detected ten times or more. V is TRBV7-6 and J is TRBJ1-6; D remains unclear. CDR1 is SGHVS, CDR2 FNYEAQ, per germline. Between the trimmed V and J ends, which lost 5 bases and 6 bases, there was a span of 14 bases. The CDR3 spans 15 residues. This CDR3 is CASSEGAGRNSPLHF. The CDR3 DNA is TGTGCCAGCAGCGAAGGAGCAGGACGTAATTCACCCCTCCACTTT.

In its sample, this clonotype was seen a few times. The chain uses TRBV9 and TRBJ1-3; a weak D match, TRBD1 (6 bases). V lost 2 bases and J 4 bases, leaving 16 bases between the germline ends. The CDR3 is made up of 16 amino acids. Germline assignment: CDR1 SGDLS and CDR2 YYNGEE. As DNA, the CDR3 is TGTGCCAGCAGCGTCTCACAGGGCGGTCAGGGAAACACCATATATTTT. It encodes CASSVSQGGQGNTIYF.

This sequence joins TRBV29-1 and TRBJ2-5; 9 bases agree with TRBD1. The CDR3 extends over 13 amino acids. The germline CDR1 and CDR2 sequences are SQVTM and ANQGSEA. V lost 7 bases, J lost 4 bases, and 7 bases stayed unmatched. The CDR3 region is CSATRQGGETQYF. As DNA, the CDR3 is TGCAGCGCCACGCGACAGGGGGGAGAGACCCAGTACTTC.

This clonotype was found many times. V gene TRBV20-1 combines with J gene TRBJ1-1, with a tentative D call TRBD1 (5 bases). Germline V gene data show CDR1 as DFQATT and CDR2 as SNEGSKA (reference sequence). The CDR3 consists of 16 residues. Deletions cut 2 bases from V and 1 base from J, with 17 bases between. The CDR3 nucleotides read TGCAGTGCTAGACCTTTTAAGACAGCTTCGAACACTGAAGCTTTCTTT. Translation gives CSARPFKTASNTEAFF.

J is TRBJ2-7 and V is TRBV19; TRBD2 matches 9 bases. This CDR3 is 13 amino acids long. Losses at the gene ends were 5 bases for V and 5 bases for J; bases not matched to a gene: 4. Per the germline V gene, CDR1 is LNHDA and CDR2 is SQIVND (reference sequence). The CDR3 DNA reads TGTGCCAGTAGTCCGGGACTAGCCCACGAGCAGTACTTC. It translates to CASSPGLAHEQYF.

The chain has TRBV7-2 and TRBJ1-3; 9 bases line up with TRBD1. CDR3 size: 17 residues. Trimming removed 5 bases from V and 3 bases from J; junction bases left unmatched: 11. Germline lookup yields CDR1 SGHTA and CDR2 FQGNSA. CDR3 protein: CASSPQTGTGLGNTIYF. The CDR3 region has the DNA TGTGCCAGCAGCCCCCAGACCGGGACAGGGCTTGGAAACACCATATATTTT.

V usage is TRBV12-3 or TRBV12-4 and J usage is TRBJ1-1; TRBD1 is a possible D gene (6 bases). Between the trimmed V and J ends, which lost 3 bases and 1 base, there was a span of 12 bases. There are 15 residues in the CDR3. The CDR3 DNA reads as TGTGCCAGCAGTTTCCTTTACAGGGCGAACACTGAAGCTTTCTTT. As protein: CASSFLYRANTEAFF.

The chain is built from TRBV19 and TRBJ1-3; D not certain. In germline, CDR1 is LNHDA, CDR2 SQIVND (reference sequence). The CDR3 is 19 amino acids. V was cut by 3 bases and J by 0 bases, with 21 bases left in between. In DNA, the CDR3 is TGTGCCAGTAGTATCTTCTCCCTGATCTACCCGTCCTCTGGAAACACCATATATTTT. This sequence encodes CASSIFSLIYPSSGNTIYF.

This clonotype was counted a few times. V gene TRBV7-2 combines with J gene TRBJ2-7; D might be TRBD1 (5 bases). CDR1 is SGHTA, CDR2 FQGNSA, per germline. The CDR3 covers 16 residues. Between the trimmed V and J ends, which lost 4 bases and 1 base, there was a span of 17 bases. CDR3 region: CASSSSPDIGSYEQYF. DNA for the CDR3: TGTGCCAGCAGCTCTTCCCCGGACATAGGGTCCTACGAGCAGTACTTC.

This clonotype has a handful of counts. The gene calls are TRBV6-5 and TRBJ2-7; 9 positions match TRBD2. Germline lookup yields CDR1 MNHEY and CDR2 SVGAGI. With V trimmed by 5 bases and J by 3 bases, 5 bases remained unmatched. This CDR3 contains 14 residues. The CDR3 DNA reads as TGTGCCAGCAGTCAACTAGCGGGCTACTACGAGCAGTACTTC. The encoded protein is CASSQLAGYYEQYF.

This clonotype was counted a few times. The chain couples TRBV7-8 to TRBJ2-5; D gene unclear. The CDR3 sequence is 16 residues long. Trimming pared 5 bases from V and 5 bases from J, leaving 21 bases between. Germline V gives CDR1 SGHVS, CDR2 FQNEAQ. The chain's CDR3 is CASSRPISGLEETQYF. DNA for the CDR3: TGTGCCAGCAGCCGACCAATCTCGGGTTTGGAGGAGACCCAGTACTTC. Supplemented by reference TRBV7-8 and TRBJ2-5, the full variable domain reads GAGVSQSPRYKVAKRGQDVALRCDPISGHVSLFWYQQALGQGPEFLTYFQNEAQLDKSGLPSDRFFAERPEGSVSTLKIQRTQQEDSAVYLCASSRPISGLEETQYFGPGTRLLVL.

This clonotype was observed a handful of times. V usage is TRBV5-1 and J usage is TRBJ2-5; D call uncertain. From germline, CDR1 is SGHRS and CDR2 YFSETQ. The CDR3 is 14 residues long. The germline V and J ends were trimmed by 2 bases and 1 base, with 9 bases remaining between them. CDR3 residues: CASSFRTPQETQYF. The CDR3 DNA is TGCGCCAGCAGCTTTCGGACGCCCCAAGAGACCCAGTACTTC. The full variable domain, with the rest looked up from reference TRBV5-1 and TRBJ2-5, is KAGVTQTPRYLIKTRGQQVTLSCSPISGHRSVSWYQQTPGQGLQFLFEYFSETQRNKGNFPGRFSGRQFSNSRSEMNVSTLELGDSALYLCASSFRTPQETQYFGPGTRLLVL.

This clonotype has ten or more counts. The chain is built from TRBV10-3 and TRBJ2-5; perhaps TRBD1 as D (6 bases). Per germline, CDR1 ENHRY and CDR2 SYGVKD. The CDR3 totals 15 residues. V shed 4 bases and J shed 1 base, with 13 bases lying between them. The CDR3 DNA is TGTGCCATCAGTGTTACAGGGACGGTCCAAGAGACCCAGTACTTC. Its translation: CAISVTGTVQETQYF.

Points on this clonotype: Since a much larger clone is just one base distant, this may be a read error. This chain uses TRBV25-1 with TRBJ1-6; unclear D gene. Germline V CDR1 and CDR2: MGHDK, SYGVNS. Trimming left V 4 bases short and J 2 bases short, with 9 bases between. CDR3 length: 15 amino acids. CDR3 DNA sequence: TGTGCCAGCAGTGGTCAGGAGGCCTATAATTCACCCCTCCACTTT. This translates into CASSGQEAYNSPLHF.

With respect to this clonotype: The conserved final phenylalanine or tryptophan is absent from the CDR3, which likely points to a read error. The limits of the CDR3 on the DNA are not certain, so only TCRdb's listed CDR3 is given. This sequence joins TRBV20-1 and TRBJ1-2. Inclusive of both ends, the CDR3 amounts to 8 amino acids. The germline gives CDR1 DFQATT, CDR2 SNEGSKA (reference sequence). CDR3 in amino acids: CSARMGLA.

The V and J genes are TRBV10-3 and TRBJ2-7, with TRBD2 matching 7 bases. The CDR3 contains 14 residues. In germline, CDR1 is ENHRY, CDR2 SYGVKD. V trimming: 4 bases; J trimming: 5 bases; junction bases outside the gene matches: 8. DNA for the CDR3: TGTGCCATCAGTGGAGGGACGGCGGGAGACGAGCAGTACTTC. It encodes CAISGGTAGDEQYF.

The chain carries TRBV11-2 and TRBJ1-6, with 8 bases matching TRBD1. The germline V gene encodes CDR1 SGHAT and CDR2 FQNNGV. The CDR3 is 17 residues long. J gave up 1 base and V 6 bases, and 8 bases lay outside the gene matches. In DNA, the CDR3 is TGTGCCAGCAGTTTCCAAAGACAGGGGTCCTATAATTCACCCCTCCACTTT. Translating it yields CASSFQRQGSYNSPLHF.

This clonotype occurred many times. The J gene is TRBJ1-2, the V gene TRBV19, with D possibly matching TRBD1 (5 bases). The germline CDR1 and CDR2 sequences are LNHDA and SQIVND (reference sequence). Trimming stripped 8 bases from V and 6 bases from J, with 13 bases between. CDR3 length: 12 amino acids. The DNA of the CDR3 is TGTGCCAGTGACACAGGTCCAGATGGCTACACCTTC. It codes for CASDTGPDGYTF.

The chain employs TRBV9 and TRBJ2-7, with D possibly TRBD2 on 6 matching bases. Between the trimmed V and J ends, which lost 4 bases and 5 bases, there was a span of 16 bases. Germline CDR1 reads SGDLS; CDR2 reads YYNGEE. The CDR3 extends over 14 amino acids. CDR3 sequence reads: CASSPRLGQHEQYF. CDR3 coding DNA: TGTGCCAGCAGCCCGCGACTAGGCCAGCACGAGCAGTACTTC.

Worth noting for this clonotype: A clone one base away is much larger, so this may be a read error. The CDR3 coding sequence is TGTGCCAGCGGGGACAGTGAAAAACTGTTTTTT. Amino acids: CASGDSEKLFF. The V gene is TRBV2, the J gene TRBJ1-4; 7 bases agree with TRBD1. The germline V gene has CDR1 SNHLY and CDR2 FYNNEI. The V gene end was trimmed by 8 bases and the J gene end by 7 bases; junction bases not matched to a gene: 1. The CDR3 extends over 11 amino acids.

In this sample, this clonotype turned up once. The genes are TRBV5-1 and TRBJ1-2; 9 bases are shared with TRBD1. This CDR3 has 16 residues. Germline trimming cut 1 base from V and 3 bases from J; bases unmatched to any gene: 7. Germline V gives CDR1 SGHRS, CDR2 YFSETQ. CDR3 sequence (DNA): TGCGCCAGCAGCTTGTCCGGGACAGGGAGAGACTATGGCTACACCTTC. It specifies CASSLSGTGRDYGYTF.